These 13 T cell receptor beta chains originate from one sample sequenced in a study of blood T cell repertoires in COVID-19. The table came from immunoSEQ multiplex PCR; TCRdb's copy has only in-frame clones and leaves some out. The sample has tens of thousands of clones; under 90% are singletons. The sequenced sample was peripheral blood. The receptor set was obtained from a human donor in a cohort sampled during active COVID-19.

J is TRBJ2-1 and V is TRBV7-2; D may be TRBD2 (6 bases). Trimming took off 2 bases at V and 7 bases at J, with 15 bases between the two ends. Germline loops: CDR1 SGHTA, CDR2 FQGNSA. CDR3 length: 15 amino acids. The CDR3 coding sequence is TGTGCCAGCAGCTTAACGCGGGACCGGTGGAATGAGCAGTTCTTC. This gives the protein CASSLTRDRWNEQFF.

The gene calls are TRBV28 and TRBJ2-4, with 11 bases identical to TRBD1. V lost 4 bases and J lost 2; bases outside the gene matches: 7. The germline V gene encodes CDR1 MDHEN and CDR2 SYDVKM. CDR3 length: 17 amino acids. For the CDR3, the DNA is TGTGCCAGCAGTTCCCAGGGACAGGGGGTGACCAAAAACATTCAGTACTTC. This sequence encodes CASSSQGQGVTKNIQYF.

This clone was seen just once. The chain combines TRBV30 with TRBJ1-2; 7 bases match TRBD1. V lost 2 bases to trimming and J lost 3 bases; unmatched junction nucleotides: 6. The germline CDR1 and CDR2 sequences are GTSNPN and SVGIG (reference sequence). The CDR3 runs to 14 residues. CDR3 sequence: CAWSTTGVDYGYTF. CDR3 sequence (DNA): TGTGCCTGGAGTACTACAGGGGTTGACTATGGCTACACCTTC.

This clone has just a few counts. The chain employs TRBV19 and TRBJ2-1; possible D gene TRBD2, 6 bases. The CDR3 covers 13 residues. Between the trimmed V and J ends, which lost 2 bases and 8 bases, there was a span of 10 bases. Looked up from germline, CDR1 is LNHDA and CDR2 is SQIVND (reference sequence). CDR3 protein: CASSIRAGYEQFF. CDR3 nucleotide sequence: TGTGCCAGTAGTATAAGGGCGGGGTATGAGCAGTTCTTC.

The CDR3 sequence is CAISEGLLGYEQYF. CDR3 coding DNA: TGTGCCATCAGTGAGGGGCTACTCGGCTACGAGCAGTACTTC. The genes are TRBV10-3 and TRBJ2-7; no definite D call. CDR1 is ENHRY, CDR2 SYGVKD, per germline. V lost 2 bases and J 3 bases, leaving 11 bases between the germline ends. This CDR3 region has 14 residues.

The CDR3 here is CASSQEGRGETQYF. The DNA of the CDR3 is TGTGCCAGCAGCCAAGAAGGGAGGGGAGAGACCCAGTACTTC. V and J are TRBV3-1 (or the pseudogene TRBV3-2) and TRBJ2-5; 7 positions match TRBD2. The J segment lost 4 bases and the V segment lost 0 bases, leaving 2 bases of the junction unmatched. Looked up from germline, CDR1 is LGHDT and CDR2 is YNNKEL (reference sequence). The CDR3 runs to 14 residues.

As DNA, the CDR3 is TGTGCCTGGACGGGGAACCCTAACTATGGCTACACCTTC. Its translation is CAWTGNPNYGYTF. The V call is TRBV30, the J call TRBJ1-2; D is unclear. Per germline, CDR1 GTSNPN and CDR2 SVGIG (reference sequence). V shed 4 bases and J shed 0 bases, with 9 bases lying between them. CDR3 size: 13 residues.

V gene TRBV7-2 combines with J gene TRBJ1-1; TRBD1 agrees at 9 bases. Germline V gives CDR1 SGHTA, CDR2 FQGNSA. The CDR3 extends over 16 amino acids. Trimming removed 5 bases from V and 3 bases from J; junction bases left unmatched: 10. CDR3 loop: CASSPRQGVRYTEAFF. In nucleotides, the CDR3 is TGTGCCAGCAGCCCAAGACAGGGGGTGCGCTACACTGAAGCTTTCTTT.

This clone was seen a few times. This chain connects TRBV7-3 to TRBJ1-3, with 7 positions matching TRBD1. The germline gives CDR1 SGHTA, CDR2 FQGTGA. The CDR3 covers 14 residues. The V segment lost 6 bases and the J segment 2 bases; nucleotides outside the gene matches: 4. CDR3 residues: CASSSGTAGNTIYF. The CDR3, as DNA: TGTGCCAGCAGTTCCGGGACAGCTGGAAACACCATATATTTT.

The chain recombines TRBV29-1 with TRBJ2-3; D might be TRBD2 (6 bases). CDR1 and CDR2 (germline): SQVTM, ANQGSEA. The CDR3 sequence is 11 residues long. The germline V and J ends were trimmed by 7 bases and 7 bases, with 12 bases remaining between them. CDR3 residues: CSAQGRNTQYF. The CDR3 DNA sequence: TGCAGCGCCCAAGGGAGGAATACGCAGTATTTT.

This clone appeared once. V usage is TRBV5-4 and J usage is TRBJ2-1, with D possibly matching TRBD2 (5 bases). This CDR3 is built from 15 residues. Germline V gene sequence: CDR1 SGHNT, CDR2 YYREEE (reference sequence). Trimming removed 0 bases at V and 5 bases at J, with 12 bases between. The CDR3 loop reads CASSLDPSPNNEQFF. The CDR3 DNA is TGTGCCAGCAGCTTGGACCCTAGCCCTAACAATGAGCAGTTCTTC.

The rearrangement uses TRBV9 and TRBJ1-4; a weak D match, TRBD1 (5 bases). Germline V gives CDR1 SGDLS, CDR2 YYNGEE. This CDR3 spans 15 amino acids. V was shortened by 1 base and J by 3 bases, with 10 bases between the two germline ends. CDR3 amino acids: CASSVTTASNEKLFF. As DNA, the CDR3 is TGTGCCAGCAGCGTAACGACAGCGTCTAATGAAAAACTGTTTTTT.

The gene calls are TRBV19 and TRBJ2-3; TRBD2 matches at 12 bases. The trim removed 5 bases at V and 6 bases at J, leaving 12 bases unmatched. This CDR3 contains 17 residues. Germline CDR1 is LNHDA and CDR2 is SQIVND (reference sequence). CDR3 in DNA: TGTGCCAGTAGTCGAACCCTAGCGGGAGGGCATCTGGATACGCAGTATTTT. Translation: CASSRTLAGGHLDTQYF.